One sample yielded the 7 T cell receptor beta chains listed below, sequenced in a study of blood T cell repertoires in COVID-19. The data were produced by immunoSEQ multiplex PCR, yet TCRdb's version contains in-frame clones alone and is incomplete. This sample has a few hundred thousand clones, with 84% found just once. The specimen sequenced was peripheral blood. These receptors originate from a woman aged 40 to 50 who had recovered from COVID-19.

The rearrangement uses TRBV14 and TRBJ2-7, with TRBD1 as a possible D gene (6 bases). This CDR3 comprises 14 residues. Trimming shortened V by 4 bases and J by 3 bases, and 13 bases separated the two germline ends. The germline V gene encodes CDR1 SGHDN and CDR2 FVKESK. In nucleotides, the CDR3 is TGTGCCAGCAGCCGAACGACAGGAAGCTACGAGCAGTACTTC. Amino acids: CASSRTTGSYEQYF.

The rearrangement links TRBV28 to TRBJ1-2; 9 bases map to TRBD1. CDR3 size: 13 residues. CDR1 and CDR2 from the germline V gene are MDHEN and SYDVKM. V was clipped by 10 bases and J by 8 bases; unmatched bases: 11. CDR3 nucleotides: TGTGCCACCCAAAGGGGACAGGGAGGAGGCTACACCTTC. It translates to CATQRGQGGGYTF.

CDR3 loop: CASSFTWRDEAFF. CDR3 sequence (DNA): TGTGCCAGCAGTTTTACGTGGCGGGATGAAGCTTTCTTT. The rearrangement links TRBV27 to TRBJ1-1, with D hard to call. The V and J ends lost 3 bases and 7 bases respectively, with 12 bases between them. The CDR3 sequence is 13 residues long. CDR1 is MNHEY and CDR2 is SMNVEV in the germline V gene (reference sequence).

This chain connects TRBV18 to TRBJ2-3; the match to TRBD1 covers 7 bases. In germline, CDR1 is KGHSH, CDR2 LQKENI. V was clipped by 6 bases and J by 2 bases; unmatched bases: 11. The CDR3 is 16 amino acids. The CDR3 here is CASSLNPTGVTDTQYF. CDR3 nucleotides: TGTGCCAGCTCCCTTAACCCCACAGGGGTCACAGATACGCAGTATTTT.

CDR3 nucleotides: TGTGCCAGCAGCTTACGAGGGGGCGTTCAGCCCCAGCATTTT. Translation: CASSLRGGVQPQHF. The V and J genes are TRBV7-2 and TRBJ1-5; 7 bases fit TRBD1. This CDR3 has 14 amino acids. Germline-derived CDR1 and CDR2 are SGHTA and FQGNSA. V lost 2 bases, J lost 6 bases, and 4 bases stayed unmatched.

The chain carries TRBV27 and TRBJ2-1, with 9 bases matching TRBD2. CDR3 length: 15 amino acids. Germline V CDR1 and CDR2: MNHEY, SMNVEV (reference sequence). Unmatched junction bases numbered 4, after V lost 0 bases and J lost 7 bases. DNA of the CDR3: TGTGCCAGCAGTTTATCGTGGCTAGCGGGGAATGAGCAGTTCTTC. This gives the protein CASSLSWLAGNEQFF.

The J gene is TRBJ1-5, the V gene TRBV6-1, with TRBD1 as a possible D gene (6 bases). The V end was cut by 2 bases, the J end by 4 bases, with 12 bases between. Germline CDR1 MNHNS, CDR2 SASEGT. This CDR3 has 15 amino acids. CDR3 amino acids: CASSESGQPNQPQHF. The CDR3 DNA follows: TGTGCCAGCAGTGAATCCGGACAGCCTAATCAGCCCCAGCATTTT.